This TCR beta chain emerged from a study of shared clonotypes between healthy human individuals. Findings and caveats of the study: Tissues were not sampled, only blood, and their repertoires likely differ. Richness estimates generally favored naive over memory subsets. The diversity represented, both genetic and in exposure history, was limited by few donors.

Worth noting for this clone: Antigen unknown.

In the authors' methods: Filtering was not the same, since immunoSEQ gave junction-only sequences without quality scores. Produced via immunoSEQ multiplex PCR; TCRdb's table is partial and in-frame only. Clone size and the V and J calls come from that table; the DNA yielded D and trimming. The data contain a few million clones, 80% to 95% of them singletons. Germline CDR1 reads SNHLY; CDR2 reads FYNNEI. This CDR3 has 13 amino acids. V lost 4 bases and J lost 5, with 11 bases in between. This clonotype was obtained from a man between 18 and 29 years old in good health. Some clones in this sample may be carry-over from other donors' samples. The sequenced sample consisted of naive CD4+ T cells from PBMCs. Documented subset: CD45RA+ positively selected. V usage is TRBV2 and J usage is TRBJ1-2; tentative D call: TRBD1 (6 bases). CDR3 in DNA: TGTGCCAGCAGTGGAGGGGGAGCTTATGGCTACACCTTC. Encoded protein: CASSGGGAYGYTF.